The 22 T cell receptor beta chains below all came from one sample that was sequenced in a study of Ad26.COV2.S vaccination and SARS-CoV-2 variants. Clones were read by immunoSEQ multiplex PCR, and TCRdb kept only the in-frame ones, dropping some. The table shows fewer than 150,000 clones, with 70% to 90% occurring only once. The sequenced sample was peripheral blood, obtained after recovery from COVID-19. All receptors come from a human donor who had recovered from COVID-19.

J is TRBJ1-2 and V is TRBV6-4, with 9 positions matching TRBD1. The CDR3 totals 16 residues. The germline gives CDR1 MRHNA, CDR2 SNTAGT. V dropped 3 bases and J dropped 8; count of bases not matched to a gene: 13. CDR3 sequence (DNA): TGTGCCAGCAGTGAAATCCGGGACAGGGATTTGGAGGGCTACACCTTC. It specifies CASSEIRDRDLEGYTF.

V usage is TRBV27 and J usage is TRBJ2-5; 8 bases align to TRBD1. There are 15 residues in the CDR3. V gave up 5 bases and J gave up 4 bases; unmatched junction bases: 9. Germline loops: CDR1 MNHEY, CDR2 SMNVEV (reference sequence). CDR3 nucleotide sequence: TGTGCCAGCAGTGAGGAGACAGGGGTAGGAGAGACCCAGTACTTC. Translating it yields CASSEETGVGETQYF.

This clone was picked up a small number of times. The CDR3 here is CAISDLGTGVNEQYF. CDR3 nucleotides: TGTGCCATCAGTGATCTTGGGACAGGGGTTAACGAGCAGTACTTC. The chain carries TRBV10-3 and TRBJ2-7; 10 bases align to TRBD1. CDR3 length: 15 amino acids. Germline V gives CDR1 ENHRY, CDR2 SYGVKD. V lost 3 bases to trimming and J lost 5 bases; unmatched junction nucleotides: 7.

The V and J genes are TRBV7-8 and TRBJ1-6; no definite D call. Per germline, CDR1 SGHVS and CDR2 FQNEAQ. V was cut by 1 base and J by 7 bases, with 5 bases left in between. The CDR3 spans 13 residues. CDR3 DNA sequence: TGTGCCAGCAGCTTAGACCGAAATTCACCCCTCCACTTT. This translates into CASSLDRNSPLHF.

The chain couples TRBV9 to TRBJ1-1; D gene ambiguous. Germline CDR1 SGDLS, CDR2 YYNGEE. The CDR3 is 13 residues long. Trimming took 2 bases from V and 3 from J, leaving 8 bases between them. The CDR3 loop is CASSVTAYTEAFF. The DNA of the CDR3 is TGTGCCAGCAGCGTGACCGCTTACACTGAAGCTTTCTTT.

The genes are TRBV6-5 and TRBJ1-5, with D maybe TRBD1 (6 bases). The V and J ends lost 6 bases and 6 bases respectively, with 12 bases between them. This CDR3 has 13 residues. CDR1 is MNHEY, CDR2 SVGAGI, per germline. CDR3 sequence reads: CASSAGEGQPQHF. In DNA form, the CDR3 reads TGTGCCAGCAGCGCAGGGGAGGGTCAGCCCCAGCATTTT.

In the case of this clone: The same CDR3 is also encoded by other DNA sequences in this sample. V is TRBV6-2 or TRBV6-3 and J is TRBJ1-5, with 8 bases lining up with TRBD1. CDR3 length: 13 amino acids. Germline values: CDR1 MNHEY, CDR2 SVGEGT. Trimming removed 5 bases from V and 4 bases from J; junction bases left unmatched: 1. CDR3 sequence: CASSGTGNQPQHF. CDR3 nucleotides: TGTGCCAGCAGTGGGACAGGTAATCAGCCCCAGCATTTT.

The rearrangement uses TRBV4-3 and TRBJ2-5; D remains unclear. V lost 1 base, J lost 4 bases, and 13 bases lay in between. The CDR3 contains 15 residues. The germline V gene has CDR1 LGHNA and CDR2 YSLEER. This CDR3 reads CASSQGSVTAETQYF. The CDR3 DNA reads TGCGCCAGCAGCCAAGGTTCGGTGACTGCAGAGACCCAGTACTTC.

In the case of this clone: An end of the junction does not agree with germline; a read error may underlie this. The chain links TRBV7-7 to TRBJ1-4; a weak D match, TRBD1 (5 bases). The CDR3 loop spans 16 amino acids. Germline CDR1 SSHAT, CDR2 FNYEAQ (reference sequence). As DNA, the CDR3 is TGTGCTAGCAGCTTAGTTCAGGGCGGGGCGGATGAAAAACTGTTTTTT. Its protein is CASSLVQGGADEKLFF.

This rearrangement joins TRBV15 to TRBJ2-1; a possible D gene is TRBD2 (5 bases). Per the germline V gene, CDR1 is LNHNV and CDR2 is YYDKDF (reference sequence). The CDR3 consists of 17 residues. V was trimmed by 0 bases and J by 0 bases, leaving 12 bases between them. DNA for the CDR3: TGTGCCACCAGCAGAGATTTGTCAGAGGGCTCCTACAATGAGCAGTTCTTC. Translated: CATSRDLSEGSYNEQFF.

The chain combines TRBV5-1 with TRBJ2-7, with 8 positions matching TRBD1. This CDR3 has 15 amino acids. The J segment lost 6 bases and the V segment lost 4 bases, leaving 12 bases of the junction unmatched. Germline CDR1 is SGHRS and CDR2 is YFSETQ. This CDR3 reads CASSSPGQVKCEQYF. The DNA of the CDR3 is TGCGCCAGCAGCAGTCCGGGACAGGTGAAATGCGAGCAGTACTTC.

This clone was counted a few times. This sequence joins TRBV5-1 and TRBJ2-2; no reliable D call. Germline V lookup: CDR1 SGHRS, CDR2 YFSETQ. This CDR3 comprises 17 residues. Deletions cut 4 bases from V and 0 bases from J, with 16 bases between. CDR3 nucleotide sequence: TGCGCCAGCAGCCGCCAACCTCTCGATCCGAACACCGGGGAGCTGTTTTTT. This encodes CASSRQPLDPNTGELFF.

This chain joins TRBV4-1 and TRBJ2-4, with D perhaps matching TRBD2 (6 bases). Germline CDR1 reads MGHRA; CDR2 reads YSYEKL. The length of the CDR3 is 14 residues. Deletions cut 0 bases from V and 8 bases from J, with 11 bases between. The CDR3 is CASSQDSRGYIQYF. For the CDR3, the DNA is TGCGCCAGCAGCCAAGATTCTCGGGGGTACATTCAGTACTTC.

V is TRBV19 and J is TRBJ1-3, with D hard to call. Trimming removed 3 bases at V and 4 bases at J, with 13 bases between. There are 15 residues in the CDR3. Germline V gene data show CDR1 as LNHDA and CDR2 as SQIVND (reference sequence). The CDR3 loop reads CASSINYLSGNTIYF. Written as DNA, the CDR3 is TGTGCCAGTAGTATCAACTACCTGTCCGGAAACACCATATATTTT.

V is TRBV9 and J is TRBJ1-1; D might be TRBD1 (6 bases). In germline, CDR1 is SGDLS, CDR2 YYNGEE. The CDR3 runs to 15 residues. Deletions cut 0 bases from V and 5 bases from J, with 14 bases between. CDR3 sequence reads: CASSVGSGAGTEAFF. CDR3 coding DNA: TGTGCCAGCAGCGTAGGATCGGGGGCGGGAACTGAAGCTTTCTTT.

The rearrangement links TRBV19 to TRBJ1-5, with D possibly TRBD1 on 5 matching bases. The CDR3 spans 15 residues. The V gene lost 5 bases and the J gene lost 4 bases, with 15 bases spanning the gap. CDR1 LNHDA and CDR2 SQIVND come from the germline V gene (reference sequence). CDR3 in DNA: TGTGCCAGTAGTCCCCTCAGACAGCTTAATCAGCCCCAGCATTTT. It codes for CASSPLRQLNQPQHF.

The rearrangement joins TRBV5-1 to TRBJ2-4, with a tentative D call TRBD2 (7 bases). V lost 4 bases and J 6 bases, leaving 14 bases between the germline ends. The CDR3 totals 14 residues. The germline gives CDR1 SGHRS, CDR2 YFSETQ. The CDR3 sequence is CASSVSGGLNIQYF. The CDR3 DNA reads TGCGCCAGCAGCGTATCGGGGGGCCTAAACATTCAGTACTTC.

The chain employs TRBV6-6 and TRBJ1-2; TRBD1 is a possible D gene (5 bases). Trimming removed 6 bases from V and 8 bases from J, with 13 bases in between. Germline V gene sequence: CDR1 MNHNY, CDR2 SVGAGI (reference sequence). CDR3 length: 12 amino acids. CDR3 residues: CASSLREGGYTF. In nucleotides, the CDR3 is TGTGCCAGCAGCCTCCGGGAGGGGGGCTACACCTTC.

The genes are TRBV7-9 and TRBJ2-3; 12 nucleotides match TRBD2. The CDR3 length is 16 residues. V shed 4 bases, J shed 6 bases, and the junction held 8 bases outside the gene matches. The germline gives CDR1 SEHNR, CDR2 FQNEAQ (reference sequence). The CDR3 spells CASSWSSGGVSDTQYF. The CDR3 DNA follows: TGTGCCAGCAGCTGGTCTAGCGGGGGGGTGTCGGATACGCAGTATTTT. Full variable domain (remainder filled in from reference TRBV7-9 and TRBJ2-3): DTGVSQNPRHKITKRGQNVTFRCDPISEHNRLYWYRQTLGQGPEFLTYFQNEAQLEKSRLLSDRFSAERPKGSFSTLEIQRTEQGDSAMYLCASSWSSGGVSDTQYFGPGTRLTVL.

The genes are TRBV28 and TRBJ1-6, with D tentatively TRBD1 (5 bases). CDR1 is MDHEN, CDR2 SYDVKM, per germline. CDR3 length: 15 residues. V lost 8 bases to trimming and J lost 5 bases, with 16 bases between them. The CDR3 bases are TGTGCCAGCGACTCGGGACGCTGGAATAATTCACCCCTCCACTTT. It is translated as CASDSGRWNNSPLHF.

The chain carries TRBV7-9 and TRBJ1-1, with D perhaps TRBD1 (6 bases). The CDR3 covers 15 residues. CDR1 SEHNR and CDR2 FQNEAQ come from the germline V gene (reference sequence). The V and J ends lost 0 bases and 1 base respectively, with 9 bases between them. For the CDR3, the DNA is TGTGCCAGCAGCTTAGCGGACAGTCGGAACACTGAAGCTTTCTTT. Protein sequence: CASSLADSRNTEAFF.

This sequence joins TRBV9 and TRBJ2-1; D tentatively reads TRBD1 or TRBD2 (5 bases each). Germline values: CDR1 SGDLS, CDR2 YYNGEE. CDR3 size: 14 residues. Trimming took off 4 bases at V and 8 bases at J, with 16 bases between the two ends. For the CDR3, the DNA is TGTGCCAGCAGCCCTCGGGACCCGTCGTATGAGCAGTTCTTC. Protein product: CASSPRDPSYEQFF.